The present TCR beta chain was sequenced within a study of PD-L1 blockade in urothelial cancer. Looking at the study overall: A median of about 130,000 T cells was found in the blood samples. Study findings and constraints: Durable benefit accompanied greater 3-week expansion of tumor-associated blood clones.

Note on this clone: Its antigen is currently unknown.

Indicated time point: peripheral blood 6 weeks after treatment start. Spiking each PCR with synthetic TCR analog templates was performed. TCRdb keeps only in-frame clones here, not all; method: immunoSEQ multiplex PCR. The sample lists around 80,000 clones; approximately 90% were seen once. The source is a woman older than 75 with urothelial cancer. Sequencing was performed on PBMCs, taken around atezolizumab (anti-PD-L1) treatment.

CDR3 protein: CAISEERDSNYGYTF. CDR3 DNA sequence: TGTGCCATCAGTGAGGAACGGGACAGTAACTATGGCTACACCTTC. The V and J genes are TRBV10-3 and TRBJ1-2; TRBD1 matches at 7 bases. J gave up 1 base and V 2 bases, and 4 bases lay outside the gene matches. Germline lookup yields CDR1 ENHRY and CDR2 SYGVKD. There are 15 residues in the CDR3.